Each of the 18 T cell receptor beta chains below was sequenced from the same sample in a study of T-cell reconstitution after alpha-beta-depleted transplantation in children. Using unique molecular identifiers, the investigators prepared the TCRbeta library. MiXCR, run by TCRdb on the PCR reads, gives a single entry per CDR3 protein. The sample shows about 160,000 distinct CDR3 sequences, 8.5% to 14% of them seen only once. Sequences were derived from PBMCs, sampled before TCRalphabeta/CD19-depleted stem cell transplant. These receptors were taken from a boy aged 2 to 10 with acute myeloid leukemia, due to receive a stem cell transplant.

Ten or more counts support this clonotype. The chain recombines TRBV29-1 with TRBJ2-1; D may be TRBD2 (6 bases). V gave up 5 bases and J gave up 3 bases, with 11 bases separating them. The CDR3 sequence is 13 residues long. Germline-derived CDR1 and CDR2 are SQVTM and ANQGSEA. CDR3 DNA sequence: TGCAGCGTTTCCTCGGGACTCTACAATGAGCAGTTCTTC. Translating gives CSVSSGLYNEQFF.

This clonotype was detected ten times or more. The V and J genes are TRBV5-4 and TRBJ2-7, with 8 bases matching TRBD1. With 2 bases clipped from V and 3 bases from J, the junction kept 7 bases outside the gene matches. The CDR3 consists of 15 residues. Germline CDR1 SGHNT, CDR2 YYREEE (reference sequence). CDR3 in amino acids: CASSFRGGTGYEQYF. CDR3 in DNA: TGTGCCAGCAGCTTCCGAGGGGGGACAGGCTACGAGCAGTACTTC.

In its sample, this clonotype was seen many times. This sequence joins TRBV10-3 and TRBJ2-7; no definite D call. The CDR3 covers 13 residues. The V end was cut by 3 bases, the J end by 4 bases, with 10 bases between. Germline values: CDR1 ENHRY, CDR2 SYGVKD. The CDR3 protein is CAISEGNAYEQYF. CDR3 DNA sequence: TGTGCCATCAGTGAAGGTAACGCGTACGAGCAGTACTTC.

This clonotype occurred many times. This chain connects TRBV28 to TRBJ2-5; unclear D gene. V was trimmed by 1 base and J by 9 bases, leaving 21 bases between them. Germline-derived CDR1 and CDR2 are MDHEN and SYDVKM. The CDR3 runs to 16 residues. CDR3 loop: CASSLLSSPVGQAQYF. In DNA form, the CDR3 reads TGTGCCAGCAGTTTATTGTCCTCGCCAGTGGGTCAGGCCCAGTACTTC.

Ten or more counts support this clonotype. The chain carries TRBV15 and TRBJ2-7; TRBD1 might be the D (5 bases). Per germline, CDR1 LNHNV and CDR2 YYDKDF (reference sequence). The V end was cut by 0 bases, the J end by 3 bases, with 15 bases between. This CDR3 contains 16 residues. DNA for the CDR3: TGTGCCACCAGCAGAGATAGGGGAATTCAGTTCTACGAGCAGTACTTC. It codes for CATSRDRGIQFYEQYF.

The table lists this clonotype with many counts. For the CDR3, the DNA is TGTGCCAGCAGCTTATCAGCACAGGGATCGTACAATGAGCAGTTCTTC. Protein sequence: CASSLSAQGSYNEQFF. The chain joins TRBV7-9 to TRBJ2-1; D may be TRBD1 (6 bases). CDR3 length: 16 amino acids. The V end was cut by 2 bases, the J end by 4 bases, with 15 bases between. Germline values: CDR1 SEHNR, CDR2 FQNEAQ (reference sequence).

Ten or more counts support this clonotype. This rearrangement joins TRBV2 to TRBJ1-3; D ambiguous. The CDR3 spans 15 residues. V was pared by 4 bases and J by 3 bases, with 13 bases between. The germline V gene encodes CDR1 SNHLY and CDR2 FYNNEI. CDR3 bases: TGTGCCAGCAGTGTAGAACAGAACTATGGAAACACCATATATTTT. Translating it yields CASSVEQNYGNTIYF.

This clonotype was seen repeatedly, ten times or more. J is TRBJ2-3 and V is TRBV15; either TRBD1 or TRBD2 may supply D (5 bases each). The CDR3 runs 15 residues. Germline loops: CDR1 LNHNV, CDR2 YYDKDF (reference sequence). V was shortened by 1 base and J by 4 bases, with 12 bases between the two germline ends. CDR3 in amino acids: CATSRARDGADTQYF. The CDR3 nucleotides are TGTGCCACCAGCAGAGCCCGGGACGGGGCAGATACGCAGTATTTT. Filled out from reference TRBV15 and TRBJ2-3, the complete variable domain reads DAMVIQNPRYQVTQFGKPVTLSCSQTLNHNVMYWYQQKSSQAPKLLFHYYDKDFNNEADTPDNFQSRRPNTSFCFLDIRSPGLGDTAMYLCATSRARDGADTQYFGPGTRLTVL.

This clonotype appeared a few times. J is TRBJ2-7 and V is TRBV20-1; 14 bases match TRBD2. V was pared by 3 bases and J by 5 bases, with 6 bases of the junction left unmatched. The CDR3 contains 15 residues. CDR1 DFQATT and CDR2 SNEGSKA come from the germline V gene (reference sequence). CDR3 nucleotide sequence: TGCAGTGCTAGGGGGACTAGCGGGAGAACCCACGAGCAGTACTTC. Encoded protein: CSARGTSGRTHEQYF.

This clonotype was seen many times. The rearrangement uses TRBV12-3 or TRBV12-4 and TRBJ2-1; a possible D gene is TRBD1 (5 bases). V gave up 7 bases and J gave up 9 bases, with 16 bases separating them. CDR3 size: 13 residues. The CDR3 DNA sequence: TGTGCCAGCAAAGGGGATCTCGGCCGTGAGCAGTTCTTC. It is translated as CASKGDLGREQFF.

The CDR3 DNA follows: TGTGCCAGCAGCGTGGGGACTAGCGGGATAGATACGCAGTATTTT. Translated, it gives CASSVGTSGIDTQYF. The rearrangement joins TRBV9 to TRBJ2-3; 13 bases align to TRBD2. Trimming cost V 2 bases and J 5 bases; bases outside gene matches: 2. The germline V gene has CDR1 SGDLS and CDR2 YYNGEE. The CDR3 has 15 residues.

The sample holds many counts of this clonotype. The rearrangement links TRBV10-3 to TRBJ2-3, with TRBD2 identical over 12 bases. Germline V gives CDR1 ENHRY, CDR2 SYGVKD. V dropped 11 bases and J dropped 2; count of bases not matched to a gene: 5. The CDR3 has 14 amino acids. The CDR3 DNA reads as TGTGCCGTGACTAGCGGGAGTATCACAGATACGCAGTATTTT. This encodes CAVTSGSITDTQYF.

This clonotype appeared many times. The chain joins TRBV11-2 to TRBJ2-4, with a weak D call TRBD1 (6 bases). V was pared by 4 bases and J by 0 bases, with 10 bases between. Germline-derived CDR1 and CDR2 are SGHAT and FQNNGV. The CDR3 covers 15 residues. The CDR3 protein is CASSSQGLAKNIQYF. The CDR3 coding sequence is TGTGCCAGCAGCTCGCAGGGGTTAGCCAAAAACATTCAGTACTTC.

This clonotype was observed at least ten times. The chain carries TRBV28 and TRBJ1-2; TRBD1 might be the D (6 bases). Per the germline V gene, CDR1 is MDHEN and CDR2 is SYDVKM. Trimming removed 3 bases from V and 2 bases from J, with 19 bases in between. The CDR3 is made up of 17 amino acids. This chain's CDR3 is CASSFPRATGLNYGYTF. The CDR3 DNA sequence: TGTGCCAGCAGTTTCCCTCGAGCGACAGGCTTGAACTATGGCTACACCTTC.

This clonotype has at least ten counts. The rearrangement links TRBV29-1 to TRBJ2-3; a weak D match, TRBD2 (5 bases). The germline gives CDR1 SQVTM, CDR2 ANQGSEA. The CDR3 has 15 residues. Deletions cut 0 bases from V and 6 bases from J, with 16 bases between. The CDR3 here is CSVEDRGQGGDTQYF. In DNA form, the CDR3 reads TGCAGCGTTGAAGATCGGGGTCAAGGCGGCGATACGCAGTATTTT.

To note about this clonotype: A read error may explain this, as a much larger clone is one base away. The chain is built from TRBV7-6 and TRBJ2-7, with TRBD2 matching over 10 bases. The junction had 7 bases not matched to a gene; V was cut back by 5 bases and J by 3 bases. There are 15 residues in the CDR3. Germline V lookup: CDR1 SGHVS, CDR2 FNYEAQ. CDR3 DNA: TGTGCCAGCAGCACCGAGGCTAGCGGGAGCTACGAGCAGTACTTC. Translation gives CASSTEASGSYEQYF.

CDR3 nucleotide sequence: TGCAGCGTTGGGGATACGCAGTATTTT. Translated, it gives CSVGDTQYF. V usage is TRBV29-1 and J usage is TRBJ2-3; D not certain. CDR3 length: 9 residues. Per the germline V gene, CDR1 is SQVTM and CDR2 is ANQGSEA. Trimming removed 4 bases from V and 6 bases from J, with 2 bases in between.

This clonotype was counted at least ten times. The chain has TRBV7-9 and TRBJ2-7, with TRBD1 matching 11 bases. Looked up from germline, CDR1 is SEHNR and CDR2 is FQNEAQ (reference sequence). V gave up 5 bases and J gave up 6 bases; unmatched junction bases: 9. CDR3 length: 15 residues. CDR3 loop: CASSPTGTGGREQYF. The CDR3 region has the DNA TGTGCCAGCAGCCCTACCGGGACAGGGGGTCGCGAGCAGTACTTC.